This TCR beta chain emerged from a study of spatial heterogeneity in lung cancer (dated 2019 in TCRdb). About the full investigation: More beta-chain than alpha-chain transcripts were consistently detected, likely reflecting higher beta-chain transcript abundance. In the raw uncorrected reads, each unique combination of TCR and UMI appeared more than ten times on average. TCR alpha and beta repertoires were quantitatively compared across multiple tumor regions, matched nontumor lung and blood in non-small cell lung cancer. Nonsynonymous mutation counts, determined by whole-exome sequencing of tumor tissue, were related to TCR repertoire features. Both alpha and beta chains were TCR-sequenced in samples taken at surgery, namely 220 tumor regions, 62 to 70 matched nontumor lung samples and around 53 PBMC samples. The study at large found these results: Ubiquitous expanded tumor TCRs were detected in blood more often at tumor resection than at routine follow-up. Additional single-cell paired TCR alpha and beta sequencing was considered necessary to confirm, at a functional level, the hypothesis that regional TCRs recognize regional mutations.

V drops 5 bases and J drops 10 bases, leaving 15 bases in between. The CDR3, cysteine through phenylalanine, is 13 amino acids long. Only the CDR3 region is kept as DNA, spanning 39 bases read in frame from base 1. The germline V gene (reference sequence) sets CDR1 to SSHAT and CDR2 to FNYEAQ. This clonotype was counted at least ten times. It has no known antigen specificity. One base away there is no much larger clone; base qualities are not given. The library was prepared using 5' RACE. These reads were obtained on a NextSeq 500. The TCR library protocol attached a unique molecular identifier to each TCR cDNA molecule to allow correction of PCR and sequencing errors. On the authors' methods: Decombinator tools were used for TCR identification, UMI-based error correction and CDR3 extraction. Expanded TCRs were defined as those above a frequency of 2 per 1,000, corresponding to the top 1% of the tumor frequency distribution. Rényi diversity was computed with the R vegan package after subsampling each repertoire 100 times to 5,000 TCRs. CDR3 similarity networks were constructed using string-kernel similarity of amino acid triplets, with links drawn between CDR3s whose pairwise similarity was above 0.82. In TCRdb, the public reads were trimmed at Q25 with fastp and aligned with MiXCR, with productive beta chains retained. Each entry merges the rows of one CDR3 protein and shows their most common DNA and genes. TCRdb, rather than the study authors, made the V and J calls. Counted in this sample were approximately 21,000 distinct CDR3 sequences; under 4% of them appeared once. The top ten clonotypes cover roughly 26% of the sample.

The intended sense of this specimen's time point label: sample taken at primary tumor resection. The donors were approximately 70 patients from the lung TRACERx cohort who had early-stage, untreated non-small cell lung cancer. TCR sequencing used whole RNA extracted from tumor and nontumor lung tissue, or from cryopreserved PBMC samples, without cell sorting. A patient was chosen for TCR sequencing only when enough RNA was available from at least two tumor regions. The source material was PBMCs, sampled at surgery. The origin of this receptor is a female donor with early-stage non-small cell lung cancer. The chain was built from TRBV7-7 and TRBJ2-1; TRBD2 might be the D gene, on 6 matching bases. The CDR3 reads CASSPGGDGEQFF. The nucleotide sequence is TGTGCCAGCAGCCCCGGCGGGGACGGAGAGCAGTTCTTC.